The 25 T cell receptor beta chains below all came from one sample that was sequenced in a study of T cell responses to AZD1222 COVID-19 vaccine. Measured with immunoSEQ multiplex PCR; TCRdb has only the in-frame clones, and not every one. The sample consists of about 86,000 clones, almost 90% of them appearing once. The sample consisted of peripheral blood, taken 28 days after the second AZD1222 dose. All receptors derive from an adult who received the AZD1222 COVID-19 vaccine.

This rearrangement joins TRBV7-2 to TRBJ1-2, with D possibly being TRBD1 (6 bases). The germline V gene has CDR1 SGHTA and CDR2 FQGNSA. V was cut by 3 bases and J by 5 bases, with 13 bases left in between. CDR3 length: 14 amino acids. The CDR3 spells CASSFNRAQYGYTF. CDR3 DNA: TGTGCCAGCAGCTTCAACAGGGCCCAATATGGCTACACCTTC.

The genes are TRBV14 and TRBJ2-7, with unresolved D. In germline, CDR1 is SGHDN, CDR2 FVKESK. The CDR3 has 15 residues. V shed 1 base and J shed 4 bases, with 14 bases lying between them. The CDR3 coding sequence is TGTGCCAGCAGCCAAGTCATCGGCAGAATATACGAGCAGTACTTC. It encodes CASSQVIGRIYEQYF.

The CDR3 DNA sequence: TGTGCCAGCAGCGGGGGTCCAGGGGCCTTTTCCTACGAGCAGTACTTC. Translating gives CASSGGPGAFSYEQYF. The chain joins TRBV7-8 to TRBJ2-7, with D perhaps TRBD1 (6 bases). The CDR3 is made up of 16 amino acids. The germline V gene encodes CDR1 SGHVS and CDR2 FQNEAQ. V lost 5 bases, J lost 1 base, and 18 bases lay in between.

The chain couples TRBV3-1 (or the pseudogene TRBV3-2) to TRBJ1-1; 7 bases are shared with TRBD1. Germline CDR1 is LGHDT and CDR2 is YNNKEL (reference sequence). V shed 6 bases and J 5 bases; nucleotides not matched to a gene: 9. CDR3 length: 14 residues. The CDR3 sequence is CASSRKGAGTEAFF. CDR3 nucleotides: TGTGCCAGCAGTCGTAAGGGGGCGGGAACTGAAGCTTTCTTT.

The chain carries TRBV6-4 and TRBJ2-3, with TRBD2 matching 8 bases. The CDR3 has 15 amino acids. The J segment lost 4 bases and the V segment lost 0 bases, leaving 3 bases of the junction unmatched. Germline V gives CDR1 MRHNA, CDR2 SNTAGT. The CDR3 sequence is CASSDSAGGADTQYF. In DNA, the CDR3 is TGTGCCAGCAGTGACTCTGCGGGAGGCGCAGATACGCAGTATTTT.

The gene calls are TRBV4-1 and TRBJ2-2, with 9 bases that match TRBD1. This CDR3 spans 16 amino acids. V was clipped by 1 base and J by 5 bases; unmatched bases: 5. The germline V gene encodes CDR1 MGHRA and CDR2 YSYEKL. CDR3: CASSQAYRGLTGELFF. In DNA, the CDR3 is TGCGCCAGCAGCCAAGCATACAGGGGGCTAACCGGGGAGCTGTTTTTT.

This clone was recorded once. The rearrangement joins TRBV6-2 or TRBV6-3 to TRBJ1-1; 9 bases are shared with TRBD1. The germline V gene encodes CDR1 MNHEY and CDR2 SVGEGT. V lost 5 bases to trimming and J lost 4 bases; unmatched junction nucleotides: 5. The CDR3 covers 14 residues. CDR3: CASSNTGGTTEAFF. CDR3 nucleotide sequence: TGTGCCAGCAGTAACACAGGGGGCACCACTGAAGCTTTCTTT.

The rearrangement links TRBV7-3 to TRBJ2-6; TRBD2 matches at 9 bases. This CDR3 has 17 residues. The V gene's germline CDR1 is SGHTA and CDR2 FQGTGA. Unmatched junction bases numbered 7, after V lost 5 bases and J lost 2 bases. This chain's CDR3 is CASSASGTTAGANVLTF. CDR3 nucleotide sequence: TGTGCCAGCAGCGCTAGCGGGACGACCGCTGGGGCCAACGTCCTGACTTTC.

The DNA of the CDR3 is TGTGCCAGCAGCTTAGTCGGGACAGTTAACTATGGCTACACCTTC. This sequence encodes CASSLVGTVNYGYTF. The gene calls are TRBV7-2 and TRBJ1-2, with 7 bases matching TRBD1. The germline V gene has CDR1 SGHTA and CDR2 FQGNSA. The CDR3 is 15 residues long. The ends lost 1 base at V and 1 base at J; junction bases unmatched: 3.

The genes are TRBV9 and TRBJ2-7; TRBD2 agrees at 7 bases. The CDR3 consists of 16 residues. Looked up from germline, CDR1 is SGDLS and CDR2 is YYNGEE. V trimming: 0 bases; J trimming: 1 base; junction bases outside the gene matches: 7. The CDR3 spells CASSVGTLGGSYEQYF. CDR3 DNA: TGTGCCAGCAGCGTAGGGACGTTGGGGGGGTCCTACGAGCAGTACTTC.

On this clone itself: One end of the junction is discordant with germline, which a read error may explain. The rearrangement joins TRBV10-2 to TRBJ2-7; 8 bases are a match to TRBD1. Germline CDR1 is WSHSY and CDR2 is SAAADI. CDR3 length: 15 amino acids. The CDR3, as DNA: TGCGCCGGCAGTGAGATGGGGCAGGGGGCGGGCGAGCAGTACTTC. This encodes CAGSEMGQGAGEQYF.

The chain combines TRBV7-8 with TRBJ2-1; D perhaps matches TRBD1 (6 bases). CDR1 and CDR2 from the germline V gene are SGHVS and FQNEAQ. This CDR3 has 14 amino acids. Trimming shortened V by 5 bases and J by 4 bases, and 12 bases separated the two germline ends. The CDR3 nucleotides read TGTGCCAGCAGCCCTGCCGGACAGTACAATGAGCAGTTCTTC. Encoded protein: CASSPAGQYNEQFF.

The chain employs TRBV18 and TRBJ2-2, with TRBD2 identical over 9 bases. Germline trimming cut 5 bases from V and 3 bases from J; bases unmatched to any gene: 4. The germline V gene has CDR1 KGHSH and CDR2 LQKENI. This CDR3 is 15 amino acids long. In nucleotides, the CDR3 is TGTGCCAGCTCAACTAGCGGGCATTACACCGGGGAGCTGTTTTTT. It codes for CASSTSGHYTGELFF.

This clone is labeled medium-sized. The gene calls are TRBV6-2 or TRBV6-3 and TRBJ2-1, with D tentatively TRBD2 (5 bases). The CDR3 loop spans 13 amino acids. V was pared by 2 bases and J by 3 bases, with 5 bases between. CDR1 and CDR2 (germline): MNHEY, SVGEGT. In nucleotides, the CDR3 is TGTGCCAGCAGTTACCGGGACTACAATGAGCAGTTCTTC. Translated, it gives CASSYRDYNEQFF.

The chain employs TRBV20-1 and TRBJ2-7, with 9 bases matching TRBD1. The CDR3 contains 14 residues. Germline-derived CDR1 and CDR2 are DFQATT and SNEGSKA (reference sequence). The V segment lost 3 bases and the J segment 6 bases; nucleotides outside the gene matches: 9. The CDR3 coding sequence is TGCAGTGCTAGTGGCGGGACAGGGTTCAGCGAGCAGTACTTC. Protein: CSASGGTGFSEQYF.

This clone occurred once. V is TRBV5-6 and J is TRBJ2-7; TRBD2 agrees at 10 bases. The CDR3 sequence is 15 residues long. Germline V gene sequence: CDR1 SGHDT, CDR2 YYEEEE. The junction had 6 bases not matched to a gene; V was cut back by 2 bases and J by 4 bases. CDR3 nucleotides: TGTGCCAGCAGCTTAAAGACTAGCGGGCGGTACGAGCAGTACTTC. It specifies CASSLKTSGRYEQYF.

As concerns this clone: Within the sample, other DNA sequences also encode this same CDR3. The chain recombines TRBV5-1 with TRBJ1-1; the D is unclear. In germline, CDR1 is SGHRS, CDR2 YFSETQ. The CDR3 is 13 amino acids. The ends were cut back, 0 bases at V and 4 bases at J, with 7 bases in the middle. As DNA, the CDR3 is TGCGCCAGCAGCTTGGAAGTAGGCACTGAAGCTTTCTTT. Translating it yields CASSLEVGTEAFF.

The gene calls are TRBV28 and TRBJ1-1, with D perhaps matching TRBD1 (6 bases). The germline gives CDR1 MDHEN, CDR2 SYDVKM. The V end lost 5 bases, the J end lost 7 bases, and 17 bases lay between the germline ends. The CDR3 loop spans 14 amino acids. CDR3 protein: CASSPPDRSLEAFF. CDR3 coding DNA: TGTGCCAGCAGTCCGCCAGACAGGTCCCTTGAAGCTTTCTTT.

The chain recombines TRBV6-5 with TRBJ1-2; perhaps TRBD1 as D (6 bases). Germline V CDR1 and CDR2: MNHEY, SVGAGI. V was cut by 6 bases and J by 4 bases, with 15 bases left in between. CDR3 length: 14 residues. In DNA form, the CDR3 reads TGTGCCAGCAGCAAGGGGGGTTTGATCTATGGCTACACCTTC. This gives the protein CASSKGGLIYGYTF.

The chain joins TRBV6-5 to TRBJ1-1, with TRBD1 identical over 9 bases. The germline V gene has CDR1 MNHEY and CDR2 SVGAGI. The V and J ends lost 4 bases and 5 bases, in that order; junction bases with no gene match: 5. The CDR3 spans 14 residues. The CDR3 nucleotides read TGTGCCAGCAGTTCGGACAGGGGTGGGACTGAAGCTTTCTTT. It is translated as CASSSDRGGTEAFF.

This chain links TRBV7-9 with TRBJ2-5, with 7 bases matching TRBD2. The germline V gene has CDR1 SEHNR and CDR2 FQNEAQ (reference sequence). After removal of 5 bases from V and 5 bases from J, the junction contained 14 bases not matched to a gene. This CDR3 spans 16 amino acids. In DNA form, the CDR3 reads TGTGCCAGCAGCGATTCGGGAGGCCGAGCCTTGGAGACCCAGTACTTC. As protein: CASSDSGGRALETQYF.

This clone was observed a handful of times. The DNA of the CDR3 is TGTGCCAGCAGTGAAACGACTAGCGGGGGTCTAGATACGCAGTATTTT. Translation gives CASSETTSGGLDTQYF. J is TRBJ2-3 and V is TRBV6-4; 12 nucleotides align to TRBD2. The CDR3 is 16 amino acids. CDR1 is MRHNA, CDR2 SNTAGT, per germline. V dropped 3 bases and J dropped 5; count of bases not matched to a gene: 6.

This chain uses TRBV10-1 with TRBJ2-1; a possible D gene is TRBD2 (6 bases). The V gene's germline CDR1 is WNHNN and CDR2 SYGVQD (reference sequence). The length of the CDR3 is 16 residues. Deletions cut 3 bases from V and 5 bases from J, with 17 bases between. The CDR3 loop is CASSEVSGEQDNEQFF. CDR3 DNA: TGCGCCAGCAGTGAAGTATCGGGGGAGCAAGACAATGAGCAGTTCTTC.

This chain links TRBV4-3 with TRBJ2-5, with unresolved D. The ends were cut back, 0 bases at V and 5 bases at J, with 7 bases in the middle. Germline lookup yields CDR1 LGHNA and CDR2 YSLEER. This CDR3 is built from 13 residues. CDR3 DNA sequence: TGCGCCAGCAGCCAAGAAAAGGCCGAGACCCAGTACTTC. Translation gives CASSQEKAETQYF.

Here the CDR3 reads CASRPQGTIEKLFF. DNA for the CDR3: TGTGCCAGCAGGCCACAGGGTACTATAGAAAAACTGTTTTTT. This rearrangement joins TRBV28 to TRBJ1-4, with D tentatively TRBD1 (6 bases). The CDR3 contains 14 residues. V was pared by 6 bases and J by 8 bases, with 16 bases between. Germline values: CDR1 MDHEN, CDR2 SYDVKM.